Listed here are 13 T cell receptor beta chains from one sample, sequenced in a study of Graves' ophthalmopathy and Graves' hyperthyroidism. CDR3 regions of TCR beta were amplified from RNA transcripts. First-round RT-PCR with HTBI primers preceded a second-round multiplex PCR. TCRdb used MiXCR to reprocess the multiplex PCR reads, holding one entry per CDR3 protein. The repertoire has around 1,200,000 distinct CDR3 sequences, roughly two fifths of them found once; the top ten carry 11%. The specimen was peripheral blood or thyroid tissue (not recorded which). The receptors come from an adult man with Graves' hyperthyroidism.

A few counts support this clonotype. The genes are TRBV9 and TRBJ1-5, with D possibly TRBD1 on 5 matching bases. Trimming took off 0 bases at V and 0 bases at J, with 16 bases between the two ends. This CDR3 spans 18 amino acids. The germline CDR1 and CDR2 sequences are SGDLS and YYNGEE. The CDR3 DNA reads as TGTGCCAGCAGCGTAGGACCCGACAGTATTAATAGCAATCAGCCCCAGCATTTT. Amino acids: CASSVGPDSINSNQPQHF.

This clonotype appeared many times. This sequence joins TRBV6-5 and TRBJ1-4, with D possibly TRBD1 on 5 matching bases. V was trimmed by 6 bases and J by 8 bases, leaving 16 bases between them. The CDR3 has 14 residues. Germline assignment: CDR1 MNHEY and CDR2 SVGAGI. The CDR3: CASSRGRGSEKLFF. In nucleotides, the CDR3 is TGTGCCAGCAGCCGTGGACGGGGGTCCGAAAAACTGTTTTTT.

This clonotype has just a few counts. The chain combines TRBV7-8 with TRBJ1-5, with TRBD1 matching 8 bases. The CDR3 sequence is 18 residues long. The V gene end was trimmed by 5 bases and the J gene end by 0 bases; junction bases not matched to a gene: 12. Germline lookup yields CDR1 SGHVS and CDR2 FQNEAQ. The CDR3 sequence is CASSALGLTGVSNQPQHF. Here the CDR3 DNA reads TGTGCCAGCAGCGCCTTAGGATTGACAGGGGTTAGCAATCAGCCCCAGCATTTT.

The chain is built from TRBV4-3 and TRBJ1-4; possible D gene TRBD1, 5 bases. CDR1 is LGHNA and CDR2 is YSLEER in the germline V gene. The germline V and J ends were trimmed by 1 base and 7 bases, with 16 bases remaining between them. This CDR3 has 16 residues. CDR3 in DNA: TGCGCCAGCAGCCAAGGACGGGGAGGGGTAGGTGAAAAACTGTTTTTT. This gives the protein CASSQGRGGVGEKLFF.

This clonotype was detected many times. The chain links TRBV24-1 to TRBJ1-3, with 8 bases identical to TRBD1. The CDR3 consists of 15 residues. Germline CDR1 KGHDR, CDR2 SFDVKD. V was clipped by 3 bases and J by 1 base; unmatched bases: 1. CDR3 in DNA: TGTGCCACCAGTGATCGGACAGGGTCTGGAAACACCATATATTTT. This sequence encodes CATSDRTGSGNTIYF.

This clonotype has more than one count but fewer than ten. V usage is TRBV7-9 and J usage is TRBJ2-7; 9 nucleotides match TRBD1. Trimming took 5 bases from V and 7 from J; bases not matched to a gene: 9. Germline V gives CDR1 SEHNR, CDR2 FQNEAQ (reference sequence). The CDR3 totals 14 residues. CDR3 coding DNA: TGTGCCAGCAGCCACCTTACAGGGGGCCGGGAGCAGTACTTC. Encoded protein: CASSHLTGGREQYF.

This clonotype was counted at least ten times. The V and J genes are TRBV6-1 and TRBJ2-6; D not certain. Trimming removed 7 bases from V and 0 bases from J, with 13 bases in between. Germline V gene data show CDR1 as MNHNS and CDR2 as SASEGT. This CDR3 spans 16 amino acids. For the CDR3, the DNA is TGTGCCAGCACCATTCTACACAACTCTGGGGCCAACGTCCTGACTTTC. Translation: CASTILHNSGANVLTF.

This clonotype has only one observation. A single base separates this from a much larger clone, so it may be a read error. This chain links TRBV7-6 with TRBJ2-5; 11 positions agree with TRBD1. The germline gives CDR1 SGHVS, CDR2 FNYEAQ. This CDR3 region has 17 residues. In nucleotides, the CDR3 is TGTGCCGGCAGCCCGCATCTCAGGACAGGGGGCTTCGAGACCCAGTACTTC. Translated, it gives CAGSPHLRTGGFETQYF.

This CDR3 reads CSVTGGYTF. CDR3 nucleotide sequence: TGCAGCGTAACAGGGGGCTACACCTTC. V and J are TRBV29-1 and TRBJ1-2, with D perhaps TRBD1 (6 bases). Germline V gives CDR1 SQVTM, CDR2 ANQGSEA. The V end was cut by 6 bases, the J end by 8 bases, with 7 bases between. This CDR3 comprises 9 residues.

This clonotype was found a few times. The chain combines TRBV27 with TRBJ1-2; perhaps TRBD1 as D (5 bases). V was trimmed by 6 bases and J by 8 bases, leaving 19 bases between them. Germline CDR1 MNHEY, CDR2 SMNVEV (reference sequence). The CDR3 is made up of 14 amino acids. CDR3 residues: CASSPFPGHRGYTF. The CDR3 DNA follows: TGTGCCAGCAGCCCATTTCCAGGGCACAGAGGCTACACCTTC.

This chain links TRBV7-8 with TRBJ1-2; D remains ambiguous. CDR3 length: 14 amino acids. Germline-derived CDR1 and CDR2 are SGHVS and FQNEAQ. V dropped 5 bases and J dropped 4 bases, with 14 bases sitting between them. CDR3 protein: CASSLEGRGYGYTF. As DNA, the CDR3 is TGTGCCAGCAGCCTCGAGGGCCGAGGCTATGGCTACACCTTC. Variable domain in full (rest from reference TRBV7-8 and TRBJ1-2): GAGVSQSPRYKVAKRGQDVALRCDPISGHVSLFWYQQALGQGPEFLTYFQNEAQLDKSGLPSDRFFAERPEGSVSTLKIQRTQQEDSAVYLCASSLEGRGYGYTFGSGTRLTVV.

This clonotype was counted at least ten times. V and J are TRBV19 and TRBJ1-5; TRBD1 aligns across 12 bases. The J segment lost 7 bases and the V segment lost 9 bases, leaving 7 bases of the junction unmatched. CDR1 is LNHDA, CDR2 SQIVND, per germline (reference sequence). The CDR3 contains 14 residues. The DNA of the CDR3 is TGTGCCAGCAGCACCGGGACAGGGGGCCAGCCCCAGCATTTT. Its translation is CASSTGTGGQPQHF.

Concerning this clonotype: An end of the junction does not agree with germline; a read error may underlie this. The chain joins TRBV12-3 or TRBV12-4 to TRBJ2-5, with D hard to call. The CDR3 contains 12 residues. CDR3 DNA: TGTGTCAGCAGTCATGCCGGCGAGACCCAGTACTTC. Its protein is CVSSHAGETQYF.